The sequence of this T cell receptor (beta chain) was determined in a study of T cell changes during pregnancy in multiple sclerosis. Clones were read by immunoSEQ multiplex PCR, and TCRdb kept only the in-frame ones, dropping some. The sample contains under 90,000 clones, roughly 92% of which appear only once. Specimen: peripheral blood, collected after pregnancy. The source is a female donor in good health, enrolled as a control in a pregnancy study.

The CDR3 coding sequence is TGTGCCAGCAGCCGAGCAATCAGGGGGCCAAACACAGATACGCAGTATTTT. Its translation: CASSRAIRGPNTDTQYF. The chain couples TRBV7-3 to TRBJ2-3; 8 bases agree with TRBD1. The V gene's germline CDR1 is SGHTA and CDR2 FQGTGA. Germline trimming cut 5 bases from V and 2 bases from J; bases unmatched to any gene: 12. There are 17 residues in the CDR3.